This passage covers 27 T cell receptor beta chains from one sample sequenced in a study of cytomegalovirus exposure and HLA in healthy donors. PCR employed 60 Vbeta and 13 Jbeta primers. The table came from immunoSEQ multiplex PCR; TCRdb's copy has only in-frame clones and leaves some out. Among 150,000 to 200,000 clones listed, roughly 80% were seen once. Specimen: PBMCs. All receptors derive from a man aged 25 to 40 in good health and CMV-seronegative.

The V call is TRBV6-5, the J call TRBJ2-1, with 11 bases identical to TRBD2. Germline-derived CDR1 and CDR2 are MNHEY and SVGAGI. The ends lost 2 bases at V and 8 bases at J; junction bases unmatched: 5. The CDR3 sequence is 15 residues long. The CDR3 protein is CASSYTTSGVDEQFF. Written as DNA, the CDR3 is TGTGCCAGCAGTTACACGACTAGCGGGGTGGATGAGCAGTTCTTC.

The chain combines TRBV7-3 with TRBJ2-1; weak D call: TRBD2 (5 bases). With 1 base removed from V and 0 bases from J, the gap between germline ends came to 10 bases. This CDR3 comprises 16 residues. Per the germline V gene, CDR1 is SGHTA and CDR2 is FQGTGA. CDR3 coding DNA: TGTGCCAGCAGCTTAATGGCGGGCCTCTCCTACAATGAGCAGTTCTTC. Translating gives CASSLMAGLSYNEQFF.

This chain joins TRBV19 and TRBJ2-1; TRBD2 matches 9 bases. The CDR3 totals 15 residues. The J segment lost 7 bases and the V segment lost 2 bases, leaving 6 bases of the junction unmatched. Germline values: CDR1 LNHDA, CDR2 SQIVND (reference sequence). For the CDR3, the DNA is TGTGCCAGTAGTATAATGGCTAGCGGGACGAATGAGCAGTTCTTC. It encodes CASSIMASGTNEQFF. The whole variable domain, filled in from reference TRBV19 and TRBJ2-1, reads DGGITQSPKYLFRKEGQNVTLSCEQNLNHDAMYWYRQDPGQGLRLIYYSQIVNDFQKGDIAEGYSVSREKKESFPLTVTSAQKNPTAFYLCASSIMASGTNEQFFGPGTRLTVL.

The CDR3 DNA is TGCGCCAGCAGCCAAGAGCAAAACAGGGGCCGGAACACCATATATTTT. It encodes CASSQEQNRGRNTIYF. The genes are TRBV4-1 and TRBJ1-3; TRBD1 agrees at 7 bases. Germline CDR1 reads MGHRA; CDR2 reads YSYEKL. This CDR3 region has 16 residues. J lost 7 bases, V lost 0 bases, and 9 bases had no gene match.

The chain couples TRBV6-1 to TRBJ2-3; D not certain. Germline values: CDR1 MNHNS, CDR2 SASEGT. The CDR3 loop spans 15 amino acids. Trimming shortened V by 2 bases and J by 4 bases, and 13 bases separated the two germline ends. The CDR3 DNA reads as TGTGCCAGCAGTGAACGGGTTCTGTGGCCAGATACGCAGTATTTT. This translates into CASSERVLWPDTQYF.

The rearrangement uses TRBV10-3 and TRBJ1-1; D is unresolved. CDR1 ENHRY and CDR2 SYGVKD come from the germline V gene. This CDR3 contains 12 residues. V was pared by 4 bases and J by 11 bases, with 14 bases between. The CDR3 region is CAISGDPVAAFF. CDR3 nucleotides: TGTGCCATCAGTGGGGATCCAGTAGCGGCTTTCTTT.

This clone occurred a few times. CDR3 bases: TGTGCCAGTAGTGACCGGGGGTCCTACAATGAGCAGTTCTTC. It yields the protein CASSDRGSYNEQFF. The chain uses TRBV19 and TRBJ2-1; tentatively, D is TRBD2 (6 bases). The CDR3 totals 14 residues. Trimming took off 5 bases at V and 1 base at J, with 9 bases between the two ends. Germline CDR1 is LNHDA and CDR2 is SQIVND (reference sequence).

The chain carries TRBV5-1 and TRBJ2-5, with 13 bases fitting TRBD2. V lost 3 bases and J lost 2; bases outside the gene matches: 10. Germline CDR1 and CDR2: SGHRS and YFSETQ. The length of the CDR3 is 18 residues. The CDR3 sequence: CASSSPVGLAGRQETQYF. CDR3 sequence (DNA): TGCGCCAGCAGCTCGCCCGTGGGACTAGCGGGGCGTCAAGAGACCCAGTACTTC. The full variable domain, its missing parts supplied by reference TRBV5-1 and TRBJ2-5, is KAGVTQTPRYLIKTRGQQVTLSCSPISGHRSVSWYQQTPGQGLQFLFEYFSETQRNKGNFPGRFSGRQFSNSRSEMNVSTLELGDSALYLCASSSPVGLAGRQETQYFGPGTRLLVL.

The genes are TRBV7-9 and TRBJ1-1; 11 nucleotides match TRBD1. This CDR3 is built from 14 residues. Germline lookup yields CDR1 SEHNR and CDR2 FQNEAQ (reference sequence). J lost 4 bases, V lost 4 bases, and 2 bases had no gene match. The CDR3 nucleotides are TGTGCCAGCAGCTCCGGGACAGGGGGCACTGAAGCTTTCTTT. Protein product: CASSSGTGGTEAFF.

In nucleotides, the CDR3 is TGTGCCAGCAGCTTGGGGTTCACAGGGGTCCACGAGCAGTACTTC. Translation gives CASSLGFTGVHEQYF. The chain links TRBV5-8 to TRBJ2-5, with 7 bases matching TRBD1. The J call is in doubt because the DNA end fits TRBJ2-7 better. CDR3 length equals 15 residues. Germline assignment: CDR1 SGHTS and CDR2 YDEGEE.

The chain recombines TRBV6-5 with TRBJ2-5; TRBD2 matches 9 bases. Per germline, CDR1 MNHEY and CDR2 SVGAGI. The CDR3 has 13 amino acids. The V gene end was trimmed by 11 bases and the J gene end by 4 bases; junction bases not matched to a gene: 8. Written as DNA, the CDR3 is TGTGCCCTCGGGGATAGCGGGAGAGAGACCCAGTACTTC. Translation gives CALGDSGRETQYF.

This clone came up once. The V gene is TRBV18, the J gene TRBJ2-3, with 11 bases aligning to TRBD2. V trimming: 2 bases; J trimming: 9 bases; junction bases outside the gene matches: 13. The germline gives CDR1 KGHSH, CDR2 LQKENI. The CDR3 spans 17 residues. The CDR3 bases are TGTGCCAGCTCACCATCGATAGCGGGAGGGGCGATGAACACGCAGTATTTT. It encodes CASSPSIAGGAMNTQYF. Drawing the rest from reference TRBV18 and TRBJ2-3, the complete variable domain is NAGVMQNPRHLVRRRGQEARLRCSPMKGHSHVYWYRQLPEEGLKFMVYLQKENIIDESGMPKERFSAEFPKEGPSILRIQQVVRGDSAAYFCASSPSIAGGAMNTQYFGPGTRLTVL.

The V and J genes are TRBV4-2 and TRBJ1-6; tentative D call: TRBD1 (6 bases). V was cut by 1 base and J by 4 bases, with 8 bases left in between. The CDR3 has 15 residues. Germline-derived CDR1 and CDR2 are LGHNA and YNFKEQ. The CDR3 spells CASSQVGHYNSPLHF. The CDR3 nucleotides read TGTGCCAGCAGCCAAGTGGGACATTATAATTCACCCCTCCACTTT.

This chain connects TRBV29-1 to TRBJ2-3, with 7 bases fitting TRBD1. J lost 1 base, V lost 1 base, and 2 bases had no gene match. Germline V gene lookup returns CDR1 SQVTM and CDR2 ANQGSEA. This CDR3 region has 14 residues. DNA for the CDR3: TGCAGCGTTGAAGGAGGGGGCGGCACAGATACGCAGTATTTT. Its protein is CSVEGGGGTDTQYF.

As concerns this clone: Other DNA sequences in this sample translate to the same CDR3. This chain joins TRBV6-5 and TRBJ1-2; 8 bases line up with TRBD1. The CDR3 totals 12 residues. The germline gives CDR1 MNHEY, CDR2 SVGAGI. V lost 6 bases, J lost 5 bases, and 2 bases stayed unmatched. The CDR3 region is CASRDRGYGYTF. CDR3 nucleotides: TGTGCCAGCAGAGACAGGGGATATGGCTACACCTTC.

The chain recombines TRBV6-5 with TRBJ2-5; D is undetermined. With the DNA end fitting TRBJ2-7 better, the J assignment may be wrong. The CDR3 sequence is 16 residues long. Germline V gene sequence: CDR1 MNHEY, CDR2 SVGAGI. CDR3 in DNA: TGTGCCAGCAGTTACTCGATGGTCACCCTCTTGAACGAGCAGTACTTC. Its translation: CASSYSMVTLLNEQYF.

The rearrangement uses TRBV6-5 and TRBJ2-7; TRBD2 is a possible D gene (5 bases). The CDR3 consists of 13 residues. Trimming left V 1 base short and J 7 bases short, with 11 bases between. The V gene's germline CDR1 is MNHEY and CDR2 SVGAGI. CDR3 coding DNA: TGTGCCAGCAGTTACTACCCTACGGGGGAGCAGTACTTC. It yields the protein CASSYYPTGEQYF.

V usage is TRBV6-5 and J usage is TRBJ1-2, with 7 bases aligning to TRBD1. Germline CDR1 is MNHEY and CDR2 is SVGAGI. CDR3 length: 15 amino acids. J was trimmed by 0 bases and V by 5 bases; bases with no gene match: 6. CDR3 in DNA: TGTGCCAGCAGTAGGGGGACAGAAGCTAACTATGGCTACACCTTC. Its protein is CASSRGTEANYGYTF.

CDR3 loop: CASSPTGGKTEAFF. CDR3 DNA sequence: TGTGCCAGCTCCCCGACAGGGGGGAAGACTGAAGCTTTCTTT. This sequence joins TRBV18 and TRBJ1-1, with 9 bases that match TRBD1. The germline gives CDR1 KGHSH, CDR2 LQKENI. The CDR3 spans 14 residues. J gave up 5 bases and V 6 bases, and 7 bases lay outside the gene matches.

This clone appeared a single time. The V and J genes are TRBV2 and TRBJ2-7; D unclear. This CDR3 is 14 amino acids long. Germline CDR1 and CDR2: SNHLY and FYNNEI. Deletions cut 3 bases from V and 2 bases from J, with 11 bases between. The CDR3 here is CASSDPQRAYEQYF. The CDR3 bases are TGTGCCAGCAGTGACCCCCAAAGAGCCTACGAGCAGTACTTC.

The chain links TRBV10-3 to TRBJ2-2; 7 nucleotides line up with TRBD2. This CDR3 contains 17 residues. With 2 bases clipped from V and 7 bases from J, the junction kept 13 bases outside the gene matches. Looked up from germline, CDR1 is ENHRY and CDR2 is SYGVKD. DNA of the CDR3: TGTGCCATCAGTGAGCTGGGGGGGACCTTTGCGAGCGGGGAGCTGTTTTTT. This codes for CAISELGGTFASGELFF.

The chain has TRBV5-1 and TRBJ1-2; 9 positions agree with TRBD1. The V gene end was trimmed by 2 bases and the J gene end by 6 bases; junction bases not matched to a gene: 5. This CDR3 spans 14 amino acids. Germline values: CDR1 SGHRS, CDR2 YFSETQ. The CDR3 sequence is CASSFQDRGDGYTF. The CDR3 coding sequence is TGCGCCAGCAGCTTCCAGGACAGGGGAGATGGCTACACCTTC.

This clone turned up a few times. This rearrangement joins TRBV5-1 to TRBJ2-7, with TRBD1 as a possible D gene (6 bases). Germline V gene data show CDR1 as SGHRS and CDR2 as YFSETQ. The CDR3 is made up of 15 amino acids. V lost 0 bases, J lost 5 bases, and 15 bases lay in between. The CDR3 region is CASSLGFGAGDEQYF. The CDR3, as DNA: TGCGCCAGCAGCTTGGGGTTCGGGGCAGGGGACGAGCAGTACTTC.

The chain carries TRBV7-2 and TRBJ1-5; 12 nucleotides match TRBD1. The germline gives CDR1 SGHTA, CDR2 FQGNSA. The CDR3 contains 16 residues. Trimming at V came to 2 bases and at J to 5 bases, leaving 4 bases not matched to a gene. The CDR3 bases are TGTGCCAGCAGCTTAACCGGGACAGGGGGCTATCAGCCCCAGCATTTT. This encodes CASSLTGTGGYQPQHF.

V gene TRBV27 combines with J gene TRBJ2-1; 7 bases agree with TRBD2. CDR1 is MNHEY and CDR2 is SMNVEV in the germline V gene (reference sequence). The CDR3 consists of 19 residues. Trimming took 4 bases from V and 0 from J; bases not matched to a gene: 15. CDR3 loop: CASSSHLWGTGGSYNEQFF. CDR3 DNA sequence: TGTGCCAGCAGTTCCCACCTTTGGGGGACGGGAGGCTCCTACAATGAGCAGTTCTTC.

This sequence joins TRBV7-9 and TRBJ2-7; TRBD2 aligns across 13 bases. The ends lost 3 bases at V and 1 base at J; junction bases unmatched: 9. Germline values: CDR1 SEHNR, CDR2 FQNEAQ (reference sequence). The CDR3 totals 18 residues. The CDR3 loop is CASSFAALAGGWSYEQYF. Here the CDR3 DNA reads TGTGCCAGCAGCTTCGCGGCACTAGCGGGAGGGTGGTCCTACGAGCAGTACTTC.

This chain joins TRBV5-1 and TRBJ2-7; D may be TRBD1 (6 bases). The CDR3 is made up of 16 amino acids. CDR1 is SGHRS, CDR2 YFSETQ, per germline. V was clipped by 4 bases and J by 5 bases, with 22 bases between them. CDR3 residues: CASSVTGSVLLDEQYF. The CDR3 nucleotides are TGCGCCAGCAGCGTGACAGGATCTGTCCTCCTGGACGAGCAGTACTTC.